The rows below give T cell receptor beta chains drawn from one sample of a study of technical replicates of blood from a handful of donors. This table comes from immunoSEQ multiplex PCR, and its TCRdb copy is limited to in-frame clones, with some not included. The sample records 80,000 to 90,000 clones, 90% to 95% being singletons. The sample taken for sequencing was T cells isolated from PBMCs. Source of these receptors: a human donor in good health. Both conserved end residues are trimmed from each CDR3. A D gene is named only where the DNA matches it firmly.

j_gene | d_gene | len | v_gene | CDR3aa
TRBJ1-5 | - | 14 | TRBV6-6 | ASTDRLESSNQPQH
TRBJ1-4 | TRBD1 | 12 | TRBV6-1 | ASGRQGKSEKLF
TRBJ1-1 | TRBD1 | 12 | TRBV9 | ASSAGTANTEAF
TRBJ1-1 | TRBD1 | 14 | TRBV7-8 | ASSYWDRARNTEAF
TRBJ1-1 | - | 12 | TRBV4-2 | ASSQFRASGGAF
TRBJ2-3 | - | 14 | TRBV6-1 | ASSEVGGVPGDTQY
TRBJ1-5 | - | 12 | TRBV15 | ATSRGTDNQPQH
TRBJ2-1 | TRBD2 | 13 | TRBV5-4 | ASSLEGLATNEQF
TRBJ2-7 | - | 12 | TRBV7-2 | ASSLVSRAYEQY
TRBJ2-3 | - | 13 | TRBV27 | ASTSIAGTLDTQY
TRBJ2-1 | - | 11 | TRBV18 | ASSQGEGNEQF
TRBJ2-3 | TRBD2 | 14 | TRBV14 | ASSQLAGGLTDTQY
TRBJ1-5 | - | 11 | TRBV7-9 | ASSLVGVQPQH
TRBJ2-7 | TRBD1 | 12 | TRBV5-1 | ASSAGQGAVEQY
TRBJ2-3 | - | 11 | TRBV7-9 | ASSPSSTDTQY
TRBJ1-2 | - | 11 | TRBV5-4 | ASSLVGGWGYT
TRBJ1-2 | - | 11 | TRBV13 | ASSLGANYGYT
TRBJ2-7 | TRBD1 | 13 | TRBV7-8 | ASSSGQGPSYEQY
TRBJ2-1 | - | 13 | TRBV10-3 | AIRASSHQPNEQF
TRBJ2-3 | - | 13 | TRBV5-1 | ASRLGAHPTDTQY
TRBJ2-5 | TRBD1 | 14 | TRBV7-6 | ASRPGQGARGETQY
TRBJ1-5 | - | 14 | TRBV4-1 | ASSQVGRPGNQPQH
TRBJ1-3 | TRBD1 | 15 | TRBV4-1 | ASSQDLDREGRNTIY
TRBJ2-1 | - | 13 | TRBV5-5 | ASSLASLAYNEQF
TRBJ2-5 | TRBD2 | 13 | TRBV7-8 | ASSLRRTSGLAQY
TRBJ1-1 | - | 15 | TRBV5-1 | ASSLADSGQPSIEAF
TRBJ2-7 | - | 14 | TRBV28 | ASSLTSDSPPYEQY
TRBJ2-5 | TRBD2 | 10 | TRBV10-3 | AISTGGETQY
TRBJ2-1 | TRBD2 | 11 | TRBV6-5 | ASTATSGLGQF
TRBJ2-7 | - | 10 | TRBV5-1 | ASSLASGEQY
TRBJ1-2 | - | 12 | TRBV19 | ASSIASTNYGYT
TRBJ2-5 | TRBD2 | 13 | TRBV7-3 | ASSLNGGARETQY
TRBJ2-3 | - | 12 | TRBV19 | ASTDRSSTDTQY
TRBJ1-5 | - | 15 | TRBV19 | ASSTAQGSSSNQPQH
TRBJ1-1 | - | 13 | TRBV5-5 | ASSRPGTGPTEAF
TRBJ2-1 | - | 12 | TRBV5-1 | ASSLVQSYNEQF
TRBJ2-1 | - | 12 | TRBV27 | ASPLGSSYNEQF
TRBJ1-2 | TRBD1 | 16 | TRBV28 | ASSFSLLQTGGYYGYT
TRBJ2-7 | - | 14 | TRBV4-1 | ASSTEQMTVTYEQY
TRBJ2-5 | TRBD2 | 14 | TRBV5-1 | ASSLGTSGVGETQY
TRBJ2-7 | TRBD1 | 13 | TRBV5-6 | ASSFIDRVPYEQY
TRBJ1-1 | TRBD1 | 13 | TRBV7-8 | ASRFGQGENTEAF
TRBJ2-7 | TRBD2 | 14 | TRBV7-9 | ASSPTGGGGRREQY
TRBJ2-4 | TRBD1 | 12 | TRBV5-1 | ASSLVGTGNIQY
TRBJ2-1 | TRBD2 | 14 | TRBV9 | ASSVDLASGNNEQF
TRBJ2-7 | TRBD2 | 12 | TRBV27 | ASSLVAGNYEQY
TRBJ2-3 | - | 14 | TRBV30 | AWSVFGGHGTDTQY
TRBJ1-1 | TRBD1 | 13 | TRBV18 | ASSPATGWNTEAF
TRBJ2-2 | - | 13 | TRBV2 | ASSDDRKDTGELF
TRBJ2-7 | - | 12 | TRBV9 | ASSVGQQYYEQY
TRBJ1-5 | TRBD1 | 13 | TRBV6-5 | ASKGQGAGNQPQH